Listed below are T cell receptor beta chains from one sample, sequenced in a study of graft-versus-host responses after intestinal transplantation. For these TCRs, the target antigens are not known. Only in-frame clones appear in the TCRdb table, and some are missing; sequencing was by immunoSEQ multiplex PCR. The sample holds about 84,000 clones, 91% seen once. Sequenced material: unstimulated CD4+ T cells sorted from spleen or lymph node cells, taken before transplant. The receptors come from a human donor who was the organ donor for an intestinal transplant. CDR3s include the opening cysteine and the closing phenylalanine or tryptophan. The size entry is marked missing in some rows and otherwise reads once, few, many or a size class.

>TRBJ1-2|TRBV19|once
CASSTGQGNYGYTF
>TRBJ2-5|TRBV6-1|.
CASRRTGGLGETQYF
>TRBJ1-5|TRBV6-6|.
CASSYGEGRRNQPQHF
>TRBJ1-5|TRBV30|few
CAWSGTADQPQHF
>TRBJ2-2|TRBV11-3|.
CASSMGLAYTGELFF
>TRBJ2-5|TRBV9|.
CASSVQGGQTQYF
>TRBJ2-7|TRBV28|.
CASSLPGLAGGQQYF
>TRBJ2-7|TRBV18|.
CASSPRGTSGSGEQYF
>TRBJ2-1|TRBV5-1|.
CASSHGSSYNEQFF
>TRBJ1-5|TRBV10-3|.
CAIKATDNQPQHF
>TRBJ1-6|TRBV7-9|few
CASSDRDNNSPLHF
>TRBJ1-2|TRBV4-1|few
CASSHDRVRGYTF
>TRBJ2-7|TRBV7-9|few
CASSNTITGAGEQYF
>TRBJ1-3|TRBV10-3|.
CAISDGRFSGNTIYF
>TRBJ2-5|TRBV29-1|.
CSVEQGGETQYF
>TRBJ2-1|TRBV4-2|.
CASSFIRRSDEQFF
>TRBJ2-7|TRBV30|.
CAWSVAWSGTGPWDEQYF
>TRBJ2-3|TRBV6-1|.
CASSEAGDGGARDTQYF
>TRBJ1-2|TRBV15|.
CATSRETGESKYGYTF
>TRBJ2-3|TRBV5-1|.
CASSPPLEVGTDTQYF
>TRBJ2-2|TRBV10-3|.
CAISEGWREDSGELFF
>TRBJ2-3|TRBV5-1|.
CASSLRVGSTDTQYF
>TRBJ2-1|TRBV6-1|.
CASIPDRSSYNEQFF
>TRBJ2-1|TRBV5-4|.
CASSSSGGRAVSYNEQFF
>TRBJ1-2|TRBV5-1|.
CASSLAGVETYGYTF
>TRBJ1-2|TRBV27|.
CASSLTGIYGYTF
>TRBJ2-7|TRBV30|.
CAWSVSGVLNEQYF
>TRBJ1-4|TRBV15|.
CATSRDGGFNEKLFF
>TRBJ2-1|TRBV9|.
CASSVEQFTGEDEQFF
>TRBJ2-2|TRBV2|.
CASKGTPTGELFF
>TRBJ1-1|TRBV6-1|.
CASSGGTGNTEAFF
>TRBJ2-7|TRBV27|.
CASRPAGSYEQYF
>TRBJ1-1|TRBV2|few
CASSGVTGGSQAFF
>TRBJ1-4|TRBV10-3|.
CAISSTGTGGATNEKLFF
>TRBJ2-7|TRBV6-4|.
CASSSCRDRGDEQYF
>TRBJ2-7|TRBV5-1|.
CASSITSGGAGYEQYF
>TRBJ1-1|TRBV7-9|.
CASSLTGDTEAFF
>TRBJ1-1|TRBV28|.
CASSLDRVPFEAFF
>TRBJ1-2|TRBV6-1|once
CASSETRGIYGYTF
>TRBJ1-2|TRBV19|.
CASSIRVGTETYGYTF